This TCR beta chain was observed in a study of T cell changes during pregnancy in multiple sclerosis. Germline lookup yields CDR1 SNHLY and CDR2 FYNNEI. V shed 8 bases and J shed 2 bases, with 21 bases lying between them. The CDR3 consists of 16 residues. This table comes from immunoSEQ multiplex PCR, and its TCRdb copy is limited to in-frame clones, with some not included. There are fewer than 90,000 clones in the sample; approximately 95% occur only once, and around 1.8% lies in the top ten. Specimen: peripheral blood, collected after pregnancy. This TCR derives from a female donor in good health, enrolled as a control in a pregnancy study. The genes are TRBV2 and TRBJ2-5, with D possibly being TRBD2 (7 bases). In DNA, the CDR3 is TGTGCCAGCGGGGCGTTCGGGGGGCAGGGGCAAGAGACCCAGTACTTC. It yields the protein CASGAFGGQGQETQYF.